This T cell receptor beta chain was identified during a study of technical replicates of blood from a handful of donors. The data were produced by immunoSEQ multiplex PCR, yet TCRdb's version contains in-frame clones alone and is incomplete. In the table there are about 82,000 clones, 96% of which are singletons. The CDR3 has 11 amino acids. Germline CDR1 and CDR2: SEHNR and FQNEAQ (reference sequence). V gave up 7 bases and J gave up 5 bases, with 5 bases separating them. Sequenced sample: T cells isolated from PBMCs. The chain recombines TRBV7-9 with TRBJ1-4; D remains ambiguous. This clonotype originated in a human donor in good health. CDR3 region: CASTPNEKLFF. The CDR3 nucleotides are TGTGCCAGCACTCCGAATGAAAAACTGTTTTTT. Based on the CDR3 plus reference TRBV7-9 and TRBJ1-4, the full variable domain is DTGVSQNPRHKITKRGQNVTFRCDPISEHNRLYWYRQTLGQGPEFLTYFQNEAQLEKSRLLSDRFSAERPKGSFSTLEIQRTEQGDSAMYLCASTPNEKLFFGSGTQLSVL.